These 5 T cell receptor beta chains were sequenced from one sample in a study of T cells in Graves' hyperthyroidism and ophthalmopathy. The source material, RNA transcripts, was used to amplify TCR beta CDR3 regions. The TCR CDR3 first-round RT-PCR relied on the HTBI primer set. One entry per CDR3 protein results from TCRdb running MiXCR on the multiplex PCR reads. The table records 160,000 or so distinct CDR3 sequences, roughly 10% of them present only once. The source material was blood. The receptors were sampled from a woman aged 18-29 years with Graves' hyperthyroidism that later progressed to Graves' ophthalmopathy.

There are many counts of this clonotype. The chain joins TRBV27 to TRBJ1-1; 9 bases match TRBD1. CDR1 and CDR2 from the germline V gene are MNHEY and SMNVEV (reference sequence). The V and J ends lost 3 bases and 0 bases, in that order; junction bases with no gene match: 5. CDR3 length: 16 residues. Here the CDR3 DNA reads TGTGCCAGCAGTTTCTTGGACAGGGGATTGAACACTGAAGCTTTCTTT. Translation: CASSFLDRGLNTEAFF.

This clonotype came up many times. The chain is built from TRBV27 and TRBJ1-1; D remains unclear. Germline CDR1 MNHEY, CDR2 SMNVEV (reference sequence). The V end was cut by 6 bases, the J end by 11 bases, with 22 bases between. This CDR3 is 14 amino acids long. DNA for the CDR3: TGTGCCAGCAGGACCCGGGCCTCAGCTCGAAAGGCTTTCTTT. It translates to CASRTRASARKAFF.

This clonotype was recorded many times. The genes are TRBV2 and TRBJ2-5; TRBD1 matches at 9 bases. This CDR3 region has 15 residues. V gave up 6 bases and J gave up 1 base; unmatched junction bases: 6. CDR1 and CDR2 from the germline V gene are SNHLY and FYNNEI. CDR3 amino acids: CASRGGQGPQETQYF. The CDR3 coding sequence is TGTGCCAGCAGGGGGGGACAGGGACCCCAAGAGACCCAGTACTTC.

The table lists this clonotype with many counts. V gene TRBV20-1 combines with J gene TRBJ1-5; 9 nucleotides agree with TRBD1. This CDR3 is 14 amino acids long. Germline V gene sequence: CDR1 DFQATT, CDR2 SNEGSKA (reference sequence). V dropped 5 bases and J dropped 6; count of bases not matched to a gene: 8. The CDR3 reads CSAGDREVGQPQHF. The DNA of the CDR3 is TGCAGTGCTGGGGACAGGGAAGTCGGTCAGCCCCAGCATTTT.

The CDR3 coding sequence is TGTGCCAGCAGTGAATCCAGTGGAGCGGTACTCACCGGGGAGCTGTTTTTT. This gives the protein CASSESSGAVLTGELFF. The chain is built from TRBV7-2 and TRBJ2-2; TRBD2 might be the D (5 bases). The CDR3 has 17 residues. V was cut by 6 bases and J by 4 bases, with 21 bases left in between. Germline assignment: CDR1 SGHTA and CDR2 FQGNSA.